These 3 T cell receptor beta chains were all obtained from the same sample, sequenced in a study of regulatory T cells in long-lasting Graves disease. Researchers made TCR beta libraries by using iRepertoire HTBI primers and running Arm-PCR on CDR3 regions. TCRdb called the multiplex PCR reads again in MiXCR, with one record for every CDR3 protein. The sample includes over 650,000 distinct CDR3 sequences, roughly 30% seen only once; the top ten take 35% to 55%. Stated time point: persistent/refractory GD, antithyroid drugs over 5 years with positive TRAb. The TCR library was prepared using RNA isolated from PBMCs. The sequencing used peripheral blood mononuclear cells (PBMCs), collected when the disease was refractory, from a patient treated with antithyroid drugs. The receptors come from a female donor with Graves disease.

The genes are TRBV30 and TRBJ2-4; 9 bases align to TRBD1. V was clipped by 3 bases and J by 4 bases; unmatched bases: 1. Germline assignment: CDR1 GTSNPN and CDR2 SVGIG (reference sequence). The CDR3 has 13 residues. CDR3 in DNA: TGTGCCTGGAGCGGGACAGGGAAAAACATTCAGTACTTC. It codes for CAWSGTGKNIQYF.

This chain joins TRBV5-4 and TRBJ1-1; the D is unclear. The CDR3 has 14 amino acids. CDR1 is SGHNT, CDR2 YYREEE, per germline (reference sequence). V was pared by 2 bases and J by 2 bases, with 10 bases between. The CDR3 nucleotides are TGTGCCAGCAGCTTTCGCAGCTCCAACACTGAAGCTTTCTTT. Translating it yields CASSFRSSNTEAFF.

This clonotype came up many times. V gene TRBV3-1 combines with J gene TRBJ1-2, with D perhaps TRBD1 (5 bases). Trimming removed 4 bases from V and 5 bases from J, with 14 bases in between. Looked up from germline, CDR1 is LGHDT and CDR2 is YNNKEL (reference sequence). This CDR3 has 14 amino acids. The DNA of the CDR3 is TGTGCCAGCAGCCGAGGAGACAGTGGGTATGGCTACACCTTC. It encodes CASSRGDSGYGYTF.